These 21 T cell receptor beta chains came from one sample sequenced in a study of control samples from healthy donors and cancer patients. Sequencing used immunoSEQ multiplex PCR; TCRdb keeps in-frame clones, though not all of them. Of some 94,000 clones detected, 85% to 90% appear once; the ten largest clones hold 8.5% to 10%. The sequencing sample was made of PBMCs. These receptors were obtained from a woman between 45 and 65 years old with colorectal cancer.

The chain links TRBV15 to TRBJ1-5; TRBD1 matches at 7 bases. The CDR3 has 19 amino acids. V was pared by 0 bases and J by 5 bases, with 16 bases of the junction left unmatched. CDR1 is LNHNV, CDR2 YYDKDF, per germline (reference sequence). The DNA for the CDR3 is TGTGCCACCAGCAGAGATGGGGGACAGTTTATTAGGCGTTATCAGCCCCAGCATTTT. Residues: CATSRDGGQFIRRYQPQHF. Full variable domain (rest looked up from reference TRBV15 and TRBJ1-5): DAMVIQNPRYQVTQFGKPVTLSCSQTLNHNVMYWYQQKSSQAPKLLFHYYDKDFNNEADTPDNFQSRRPNTSFCFLDIRSPGLGDTAMYLCATSRDGGQFIRRYQPQHFGDGTRLSIL.

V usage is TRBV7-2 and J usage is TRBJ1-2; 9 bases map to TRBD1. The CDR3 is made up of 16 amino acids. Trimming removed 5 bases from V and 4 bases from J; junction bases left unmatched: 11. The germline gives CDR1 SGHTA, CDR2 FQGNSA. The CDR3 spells CASSPGTGRVSYGYTF. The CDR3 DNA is TGTGCCAGCAGCCCAGGGACAGGGCGGGTCAGCTATGGCTACACCTTC. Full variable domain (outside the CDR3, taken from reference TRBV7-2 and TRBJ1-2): GAGVSQSPSNKVTEKGKDVELRCDPISGHTALYWYRQSLGQGLEFLIYFQGNSAPDKSGLPSDRFSAERTGGSVSTLTIQRTQQEDSAVYLCASSPGTGRVSYGYTFGSGTRLTVV.

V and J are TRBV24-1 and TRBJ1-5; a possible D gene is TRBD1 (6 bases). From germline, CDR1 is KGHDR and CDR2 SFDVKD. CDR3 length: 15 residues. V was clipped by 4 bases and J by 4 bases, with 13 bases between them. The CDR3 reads CATSDSGTSNQPQHF. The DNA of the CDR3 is TGTGCCACCAGTGACTCCGGGACATCGAATCAGCCCCAGCATTTT.

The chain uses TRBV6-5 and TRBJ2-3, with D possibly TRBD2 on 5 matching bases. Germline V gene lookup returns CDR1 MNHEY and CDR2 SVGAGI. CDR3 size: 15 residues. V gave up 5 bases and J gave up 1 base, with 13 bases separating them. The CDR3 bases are TGTGCCAGCAGTACCCGGTCTAGCCGCACAGATACGCAGTATTTT. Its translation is CASSTRSSRTDTQYF.

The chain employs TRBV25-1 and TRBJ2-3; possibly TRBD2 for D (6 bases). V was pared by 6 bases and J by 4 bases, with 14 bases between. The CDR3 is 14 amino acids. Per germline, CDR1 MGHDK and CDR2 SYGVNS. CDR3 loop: CASSPAGSPDTQYF. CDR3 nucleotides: TGTGCCAGCAGCCCGGCGGGGAGCCCAGATACGCAGTATTTT.

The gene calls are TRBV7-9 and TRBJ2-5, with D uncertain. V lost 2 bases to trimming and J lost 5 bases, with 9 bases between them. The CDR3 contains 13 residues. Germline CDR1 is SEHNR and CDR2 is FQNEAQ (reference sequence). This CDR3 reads CASSLTQSETQYF. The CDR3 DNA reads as TGTGCCAGCAGCTTAACGCAGAGCGAGACCCAGTACTTC.

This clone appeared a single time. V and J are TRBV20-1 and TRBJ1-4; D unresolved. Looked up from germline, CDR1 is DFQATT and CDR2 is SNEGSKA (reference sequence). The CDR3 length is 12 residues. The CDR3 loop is CTASREGEKLFF. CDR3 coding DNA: TGCACCGCTAGTAGGGAGGGTGAAAAACTGTTTTTT.

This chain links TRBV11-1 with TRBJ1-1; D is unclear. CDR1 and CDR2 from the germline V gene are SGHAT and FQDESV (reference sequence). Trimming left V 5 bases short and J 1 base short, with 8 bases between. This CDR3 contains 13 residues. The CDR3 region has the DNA TGTGCCAGCAGCCGCAGTGAGAACACTGAAGCTTTCTTT. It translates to CASSRSENTEAFF.

CDR3: CASSQDQGAGYGYTF. The CDR3 DNA reads as TGCGCCAGCAGCCAAGATCAGGGGGCTGGCTATGGCTACACCTTC. This chain connects TRBV4-3 to TRBJ1-2, with 8 bases that match TRBD1. There are 15 residues in the CDR3. In germline, CDR1 is LGHNA, CDR2 YSLEER. V lost 0 bases to trimming and J lost 4 bases; unmatched junction nucleotides: 4.

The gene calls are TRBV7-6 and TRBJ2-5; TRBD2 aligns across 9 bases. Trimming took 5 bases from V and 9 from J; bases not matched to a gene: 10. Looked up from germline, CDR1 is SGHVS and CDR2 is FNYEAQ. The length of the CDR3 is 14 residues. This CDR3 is CASSPGGGASAQYF. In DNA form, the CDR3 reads TGTGCCAGCAGCCCAGGCGGGGGGGCCTCTGCCCAGTACTTC.

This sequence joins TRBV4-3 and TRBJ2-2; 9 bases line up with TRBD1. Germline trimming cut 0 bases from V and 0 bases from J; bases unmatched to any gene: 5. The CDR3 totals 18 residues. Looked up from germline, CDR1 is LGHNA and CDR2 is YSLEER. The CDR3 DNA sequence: TGCGCCAGCAGCCAAGATCCCTGGACAGGGGCGAACACCGGGGAGCTGTTTTTT. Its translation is CASSQDPWTGANTGELFF.

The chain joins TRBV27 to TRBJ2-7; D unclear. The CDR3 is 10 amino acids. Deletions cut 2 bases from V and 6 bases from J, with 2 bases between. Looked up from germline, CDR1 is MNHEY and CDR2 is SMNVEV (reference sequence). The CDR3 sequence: CASSLVEQYV. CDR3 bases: TGTGCCAGCAGTTTAGTCGAGCAGTACGTC.

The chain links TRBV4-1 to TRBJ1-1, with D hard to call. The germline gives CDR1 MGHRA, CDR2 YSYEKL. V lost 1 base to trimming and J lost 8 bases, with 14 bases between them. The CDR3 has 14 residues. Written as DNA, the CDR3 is TGCGCCAGCAGCCAAGGAGACACCGGTTCAGAAGCTTTCTTT. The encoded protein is CASSQGDTGSEAFF.

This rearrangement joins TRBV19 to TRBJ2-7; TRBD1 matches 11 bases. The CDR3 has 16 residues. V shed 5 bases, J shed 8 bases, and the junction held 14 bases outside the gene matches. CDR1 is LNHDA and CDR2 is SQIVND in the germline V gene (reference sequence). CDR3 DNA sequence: TGTGCCAGTAGTGTGGACAGGGGGCTCCTTAATCCTCAGCAGTACGTC. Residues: CASSVDRGLLNPQQYV.

The CDR3 DNA reads TGTGCCACCCAGCAGTGGACTAACTATGGCTACACCTTC. Translation gives CATQQWTNYGYTF. V gene TRBV5-6 combines with J gene TRBJ1-2, with D unclear. V lost 9 bases, J lost 0 bases, and 12 bases lay in between. The CDR3 contains 13 residues. Looked up from germline, CDR1 is SGHDT and CDR2 is YYEEEE.

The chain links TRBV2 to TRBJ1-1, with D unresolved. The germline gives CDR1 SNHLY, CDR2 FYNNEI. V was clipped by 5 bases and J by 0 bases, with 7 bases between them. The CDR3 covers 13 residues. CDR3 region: CASSPRMNTEAFF. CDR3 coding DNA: TGTGCCAGCAGTCCCAGGATGAACACTGAAGCTTTCTTT.

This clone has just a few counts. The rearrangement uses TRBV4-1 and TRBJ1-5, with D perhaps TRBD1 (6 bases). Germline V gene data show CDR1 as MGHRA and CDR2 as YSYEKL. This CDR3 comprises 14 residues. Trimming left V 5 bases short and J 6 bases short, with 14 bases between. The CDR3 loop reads CASSTPGARQPQHF. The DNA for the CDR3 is TGCGCCAGCAGCACTCCAGGGGCGCGTCAGCCCCAGCATTTT.

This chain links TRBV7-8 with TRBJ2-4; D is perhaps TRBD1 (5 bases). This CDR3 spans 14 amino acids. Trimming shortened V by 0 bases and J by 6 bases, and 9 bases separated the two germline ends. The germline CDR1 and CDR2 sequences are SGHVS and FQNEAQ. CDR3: CASSLAGAGNIQYF. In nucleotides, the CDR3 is TGTGCCAGCAGCTTAGCAGGGGCTGGAAACATTCAGTACTTC.

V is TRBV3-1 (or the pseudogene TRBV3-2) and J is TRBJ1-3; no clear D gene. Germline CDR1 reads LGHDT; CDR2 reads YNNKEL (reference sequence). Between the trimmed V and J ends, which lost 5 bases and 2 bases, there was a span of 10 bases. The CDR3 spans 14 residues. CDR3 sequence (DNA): TGTGCCAGCAGCGTTGGGATCACTGGAAACACCATATATTTT. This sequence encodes CASSVGITGNTIYF.

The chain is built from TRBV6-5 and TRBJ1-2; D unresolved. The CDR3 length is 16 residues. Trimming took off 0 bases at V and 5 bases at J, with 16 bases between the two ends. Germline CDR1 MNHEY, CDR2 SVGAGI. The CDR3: CASSYSKSMTPYGYTF. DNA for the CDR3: TGTGCCAGCAGTTACTCGAAGTCCATGACCCCATATGGCTACACCTTC.

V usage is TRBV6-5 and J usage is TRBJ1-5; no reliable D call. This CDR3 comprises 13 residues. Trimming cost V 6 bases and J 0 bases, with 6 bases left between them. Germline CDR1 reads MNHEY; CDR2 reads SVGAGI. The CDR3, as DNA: TGTGCCAGCAGGGTCAATAGCAATCAGCCCCAGCATTTT. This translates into CASRVNSNQPQHF.